This entry concerns a single T cell receptor beta chain. This sample is drawn from a study of cytomegalovirus exposure and HLA in healthy donors. Germline V gene sequence: CDR1 MNHEY, CDR2 SMNVEV (reference sequence). Trimming stripped 6 bases from V and 4 bases from J, with 15 bases between. The length of the CDR3 is 14 residues. With 60 Vbeta and 13 Jbeta primers, the PCR was carried out. Profiling relied on immunoSEQ multiplex PCR, and the TCRdb table lists in-frame clones only, not all of them. This table holds roughly 180,000 clones, 80% to 90% found once. Sequencing was performed on PBMCs. The chain combines TRBV27 with TRBJ2-5; D perhaps matches TRBD2 (7 bases). This clonotype was sampled from a male donor in good health and CMV-seronegative. Here the CDR3 reads CASRPLGGPETQYF. The CDR3 DNA reads TGTGCCAGCAGGCCTCTGGGGGGGCCAGAGACCCAGTACTTC.